This T cell receptor (beta chain) was retrieved from a study of T cell responses to AZD1222 COVID-19 vaccine. From germline, CDR1 is SEHNR and CDR2 FQNEAQ (reference sequence). With 3 bases removed from V and 1 base from J, the gap between germline ends came to 9 bases. This CDR3 spans 14 amino acids. Some clones are missing from TCRdb's copy, which holds only in-frame ones; the method was immunoSEQ multiplex PCR. The sample holds 95,000 or so clones, less than 90% seen once. The chain recombines TRBV7-9 with TRBJ1-1; D is undetermined. The sequenced sample was peripheral blood, obtained on day 0 of AZD1222 vaccination. The origin of this receptor is an adult in good health. As DNA, the CDR3 is TGTGCCAGCAGCTTTCAGGCGGGGAACACTGAAGCTTTCTTT. Translating gives CASSFQAGNTEAFF.